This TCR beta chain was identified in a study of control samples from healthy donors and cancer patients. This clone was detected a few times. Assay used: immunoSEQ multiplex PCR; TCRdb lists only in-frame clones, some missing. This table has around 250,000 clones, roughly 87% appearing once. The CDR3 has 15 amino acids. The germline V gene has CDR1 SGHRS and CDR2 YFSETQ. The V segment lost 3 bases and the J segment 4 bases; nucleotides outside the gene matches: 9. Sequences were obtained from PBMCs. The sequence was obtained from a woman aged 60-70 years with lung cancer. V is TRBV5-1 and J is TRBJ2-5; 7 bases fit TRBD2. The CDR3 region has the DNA TGCGCCAGCAGCTCCGGGGGGTCGATTCGAGAGACCCAGTACTTC. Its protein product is CASSSGGSIRETQYF.